The entry below describes one TCR beta chain. The clone's antigen remains unknown. No much larger clonotype is one base removed from it; base qualities were not supplied. TCRbeta CDR3 regions were immunosequenced from genomic DNA with the immunoSEQ Assay. Before high-throughput sequencing, the genomic DNA was amplified using bias-controlled multiplex PCR. The source study handled its data this way. To quantify the absolute abundance of each unique TCRbeta CDR3 region, the sequences were collapsed and filtered. Clonality, defined as 1 minus Pielou's evenness, was calculated using productive rearrangements only. A previously published method was used to identify clones with significantly greater frequencies in on-treatment samples than in baseline samples. Sourced from immuneACCESS, this table was stored by TCRdb with only in-frame sequences that have V and J called. A share of the clones is absent; for the studies checked, an unresolved V gene accounts for under half, and the remainder has no known explanation. D and trimming were read from the DNA, whereas the V and J calls and clone size are those reported in that table. The sample includes about 22,000 clones, with around 85% observed a single time. The ten largest clones capture under 30% of the sample.

From the cysteine through the phenylalanine, the CDR3 covers 15 amino acids. The DNA shown is the 45-base CDR3, in frame from base 1. From the germline V gene, CDR1 is SGHTS and CDR2 is YDEGEE. V is reduced by 3 bases and J by 4 bases, leaving a spacing of 13 bases between them. The record originates from a study of sequential checkpoint blockade in melanoma (dated by TCRdb to about 2019). For the wider study: Patients were assigned by 1:1 randomization to either first-line nivolumab followed by ipilimumab (arm A) or ipilimumab followed by nivolumab (arm B). Maintenance nivolumab was given following each of the two trial sequences. Broader findings and caveats from the paper: Larger, independent patient cohorts are needed to validate the response-prediction model that combines TCR metrics and mutation burden.

In the paper's terms, the treatment or condition label means: randomized to nivolumab then ipilimumab (arm A) or the reverse (arm B). Prior DNA-damaging chemotherapy had not been received by any trial patient. Live CD3+CD8+ cells negative for CD19 and CD56 were sorted from thawed PBMCs on a FACS Aria II flow cytometer. Samples were obtained from patients with melanoma enrolled in CheckMate 064, a randomized, open-label phase II trial of sequential checkpoint blockade. Peripheral blood mononuclear cells were obtained through leukapheresis, purified using Ficoll-Paque, and frozen in human serum containing roughly 9.8% DMSO. Right after sorting, the blood CD3+CD8+ cells were verified to be >95% pure, and DNA extraction followed.

This specimen was CD8+ T cells sorted from blood (inferred from file names), taken from a patient given nivolumab and ipilimumab in sequence. The sequence links TRBV5-8 to TRBJ2-2; the D region possibly corresponds to TRBD2 (6 bases align). The clonotype was recovered from a human donor with melanoma. CDR3 sequence: CASSWKGLLTGELFF. The DNA sequence is as follows: TGTGCCAGCAGCTGGAAGGGACTTCTCACCGGGGAGCTGTTTTTT.